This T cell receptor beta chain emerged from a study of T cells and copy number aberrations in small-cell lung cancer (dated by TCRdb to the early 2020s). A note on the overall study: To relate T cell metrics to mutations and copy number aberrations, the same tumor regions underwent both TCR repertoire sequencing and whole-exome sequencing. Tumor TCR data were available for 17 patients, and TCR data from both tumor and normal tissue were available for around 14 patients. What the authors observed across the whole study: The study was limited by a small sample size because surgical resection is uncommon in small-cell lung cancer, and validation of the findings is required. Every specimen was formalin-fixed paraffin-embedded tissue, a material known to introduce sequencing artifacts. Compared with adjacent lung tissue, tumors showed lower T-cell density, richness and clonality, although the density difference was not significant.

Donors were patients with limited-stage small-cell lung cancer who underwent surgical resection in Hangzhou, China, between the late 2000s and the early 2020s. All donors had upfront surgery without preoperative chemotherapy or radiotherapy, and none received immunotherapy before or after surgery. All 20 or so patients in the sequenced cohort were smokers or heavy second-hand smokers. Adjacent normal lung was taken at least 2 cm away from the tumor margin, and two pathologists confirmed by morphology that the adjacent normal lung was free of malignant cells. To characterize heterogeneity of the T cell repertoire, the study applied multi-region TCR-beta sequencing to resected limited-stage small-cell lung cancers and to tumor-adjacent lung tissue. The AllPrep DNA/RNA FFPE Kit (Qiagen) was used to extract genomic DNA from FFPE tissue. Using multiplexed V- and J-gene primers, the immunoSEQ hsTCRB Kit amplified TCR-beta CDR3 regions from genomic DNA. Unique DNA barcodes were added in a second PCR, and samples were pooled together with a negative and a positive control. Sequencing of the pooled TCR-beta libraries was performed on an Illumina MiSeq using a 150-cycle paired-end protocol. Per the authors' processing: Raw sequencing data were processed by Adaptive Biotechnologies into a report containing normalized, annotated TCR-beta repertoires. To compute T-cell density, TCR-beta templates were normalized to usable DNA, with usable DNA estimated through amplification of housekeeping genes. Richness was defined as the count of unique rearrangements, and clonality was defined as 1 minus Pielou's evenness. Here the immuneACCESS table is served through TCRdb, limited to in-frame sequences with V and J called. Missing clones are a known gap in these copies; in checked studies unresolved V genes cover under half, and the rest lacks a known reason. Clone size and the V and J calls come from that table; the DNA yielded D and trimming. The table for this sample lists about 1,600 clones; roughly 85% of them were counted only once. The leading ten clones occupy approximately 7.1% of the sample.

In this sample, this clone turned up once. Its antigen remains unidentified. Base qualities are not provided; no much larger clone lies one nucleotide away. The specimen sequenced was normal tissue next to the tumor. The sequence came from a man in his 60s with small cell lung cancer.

In nucleotides, the sequence is TGTGCCAGTAGTTCCGGGACTCCGCAGTATTTT. It is translated as CASSSGTPQYF. The rearranged segments are TRBV19 and TRBJ2-3; the D gene is perhaps TRBD2, from 6 matching bases. CDR1 LNHDA and CDR2 SQIVND were looked up in the germline V gene (reference sequence). A distance of 10 bases separates the germline ends of V and J, which lose 5 bases and 10 bases respectively. The CDR3, from cysteine to phenylalanine, totals 11 residues. The only DNA kept is the CDR3, 33 bases in frame from the first base.